The 27 T cell receptor beta chains in this list originate from one sample, sequenced in a study of blood T cell repertoires in COVID-19 (dated by TCRdb to about 2020). The library was made by the immunoSEQ multiplex PCR assay. TCRdb retrieved this table from immuneACCESS and kept in-frame rearrangements only. Not all clones are present; in checked studies, unresolved V genes account for under half, and no reason is known for the remainder. The sample profile shows roughly 420,000 clones; around 89% of them were found once. The ten largest clones capture approximately 1% of the sample. Sequencing input: PBMCs or T cells enriched from blood (not recorded which). The source is a woman aged 25 to 39 with acute COVID-19.

The CDR3 loop reads CASSELGQGYNEQFF. DNA of the CDR3: TGCGCCAGCAGTGAGCTGGGACAGGGATACAATGAGCAGTTCTTC. The chain recombines TRBV10-2 with TRBJ2-1; 9 bases match TRBD1. The CDR3 extends over 15 amino acids. Germline loops: CDR1 WSHSY, CDR2 SAAADI. V dropped 2 bases and J dropped 4; count of bases not matched to a gene: 3.

This chain joins TRBV12-3 or TRBV12-4 and TRBJ1-2; D uncertain. V dropped 1 base and J dropped 4 bases, with 7 bases sitting between them. The CDR3 is 13 residues long. CDR3 region: CASSLDTSYGYTF. CDR3 DNA: TGTGCCAGCAGTTTAGATACCAGCTATGGCTACACCTTC.

This sequence joins TRBV7-3 and TRBJ1-1; 8 nucleotides line up with TRBD1. This CDR3 comprises 14 residues. Germline loops: CDR1 SGHTA, CDR2 FQGTGA. V lost 5 bases to trimming and J lost 2 bases; unmatched junction nucleotides: 4. This CDR3 is CASSQTGVNTEAFF. The DNA for the CDR3 is TGTGCCAGCAGCCAGACAGGGGTTAACACTGAAGCTTTCTTT.

This chain uses TRBV5-6 with TRBJ1-2; D possibly corresponds to TRBD1 (5 bases). Trimming removed 0 bases from V and 1 base from J, with 19 bases in between. This CDR3 is built from 18 residues. From germline, CDR1 is SGHDT and CDR2 YYEEEE. The CDR3 region is CASSLVFGGTELNYGYTF. In DNA form, the CDR3 reads TGTGCCAGCAGCTTGGTGTTCGGGGGAACAGAACTTAACTATGGCTACACCTTC.

Worth noting for this clone: Additional DNA sequences in this sample encode the identical CDR3. This chain uses TRBV19 with TRBJ2-2; 9 bases line up with TRBD1. The CDR3 extends over 14 amino acids. Germline assignment: CDR1 LNHDA and CDR2 SQIVND (reference sequence). Losses at the gene ends were 8 bases for V and 0 bases for J; bases not matched to a gene: 1. The CDR3 region is CASRTGANTGELFF. The DNA for the CDR3 is TGTGCCAGTCGGACAGGGGCGAACACCGGGGAGCTGTTTTTT.

This rearrangement joins TRBV20-1 to TRBJ2-1; D gene ambiguous. Germline V gene lookup returns CDR1 DFQATT and CDR2 SNEGSKA (reference sequence). CDR3 length equals 11 residues. Between the trimmed V and J ends, which lost 3 bases and 8 bases, there was a span of 8 bases. CDR3 sequence (DNA): TGCAGTGCTAGGCCCCGAGATGAGCAGTTCTTC. This codes for CSARPRDEQFF.

This chain links TRBV5-6 with TRBJ1-4; 8 nucleotides align to TRBD1. V shed 3 bases and J 8 bases; nucleotides not matched to a gene: 3. Per the germline V gene, CDR1 is SGHDT and CDR2 is YYEEEE. The CDR3 loop spans 13 amino acids. CDR3 in DNA: TGTGCCAGCAGCTACCGACAGGGGGAAAAACTGTTTTTT. Protein sequence: CASSYRQGEKLFF.

The CDR3 reads CASRTGTPGAFF. CDR3 DNA sequence: TGTGCCAGCAGGACAGGGACCCCAGGGGCTTTCTTT. The chain uses TRBV6-5 and TRBJ1-1; 7 bases align to TRBD1. Losses at the gene ends were 6 bases for V and 11 bases for J; bases not matched to a gene: 9. In germline, CDR1 is MNHEY, CDR2 SVGAGI. The CDR3 length is 12 residues.

The chain employs TRBV7-9 and TRBJ1-1, with a possible D match to TRBD1 (5 bases). Trimming took 3 bases from V and 4 from J, leaving 18 bases between them. The CDR3 is made up of 16 amino acids. Germline lookup yields CDR1 SEHNR and CDR2 FQNEAQ (reference sequence). CDR3 bases: TGTGCCAGCAGCTTCCTCCAGGGACTTCGGGGCACTGAAGCTTTCTTT. It is translated as CASSFLQGLRGTEAFF.

The chain is built from TRBV7-9 and TRBJ1-2, with D perhaps TRBD1 (6 bases). Germline assignment: CDR1 SEHNR and CDR2 FQNEAQ (reference sequence). Trimming pared 0 bases from V and 7 bases from J, leaving 18 bases between. CDR3 size: 16 residues. Here the CDR3 reads CASSLAGASGSGGYTF. In DNA, the CDR3 is TGTGCCAGCAGCTTAGCGGGGGCCAGTGGGAGCGGTGGCTACACCTTC.

The chain is built from TRBV5-6 and TRBJ2-1; perhaps TRBD1 as D (5 bases). V was trimmed by 3 bases and J by 6 bases, leaving 16 bases between them. CDR3 length: 15 residues. Looked up from germline, CDR1 is SGHDT and CDR2 is YYEEEE. CDR3 sequence reads: CASSSTIAGINEQFF. The CDR3 coding sequence is TGTGCCAGCAGCTCCACAATTGCAGGGATCAATGAGCAGTTCTTC.

The CDR3 nucleotides are TGTGCCAGCAGCTTAGTGCGAGGATACGAGCAGTACTTC. Translating it yields CASSLVRGYEQYF. V and J are TRBV13 and TRBJ2-7; D not certain. V was shortened by 1 base and J by 4 bases, with 8 bases between the two germline ends. Germline-derived CDR1 and CDR2 are PRHDT and FYEKMQ (reference sequence). This CDR3 comprises 13 residues.

This chain uses TRBV6-5 with TRBJ2-1; the D gene is possibly TRBD1 (5 bases). CDR1 MNHEY and CDR2 SVGAGI come from the germline V gene. The CDR3 has 15 amino acids. V lost 0 bases and J 9 bases, leaving 15 bases between the germline ends. The CDR3 DNA reads TGTGCCAGCAGTTACTCGCGTTCAGGGTTAAGTGAGCAGTTCTTC. It specifies CASSYSRSGLSEQFF.

The chain has TRBV30 and TRBJ1-4; TRBD1 agrees at 7 bases. V shed 3 bases and J 7 bases; nucleotides not matched to a gene: 17. Germline-derived CDR1 and CDR2 are GTSNPN and SVGIG (reference sequence). The CDR3 has 17 amino acids. CDR3: CAWSDLRITGDSEKLFF. As DNA, the CDR3 is TGTGCCTGGAGCGACTTAAGGATAACAGGGGATAGTGAAAAACTGTTTTTT.

V usage is TRBV30 and J usage is TRBJ1-1; D is unresolved. The CDR3 covers 12 residues. The ends were cut back, 2 bases at V and 5 bases at J, with 9 bases in the middle. Germline assignment: CDR1 GTSNPN and CDR2 SVGIG (reference sequence). CDR3 sequence reads: CAWSRSVTEAFF. CDR3 nucleotides: TGTGCCTGGAGTCGGAGTGTAACTGAAGCTTTCTTT.

This chain connects TRBV30 to TRBJ1-2; D unclear. Germline V gives CDR1 GTSNPN, CDR2 SVGIG (reference sequence). The CDR3 is 11 residues long. Trimming removed 8 bases from V and 7 bases from J, with 14 bases in between. CDR3 sequence: CAQARMSGYTF. In DNA form, the CDR3 reads TGTGCCCAAGCGAGAATGTCTGGCTACACCTTC.

The rearrangement links TRBV11-2 to TRBJ2-3; 9 bases align to TRBD2. The ends lost 3 bases at V and 2 bases at J; junction bases unmatched: 6. The CDR3 is 16 residues long. Germline CDR1 and CDR2: SGHAT and FQNNGV. CDR3 DNA sequence: TGTGCCAGCAGCTTTAGACTAGCGGCTCCCACAGATACGCAGTATTTT. This translates into CASSFRLAAPTDTQYF.

The V gene is TRBV29-1, the J gene TRBJ1-2, with a possible D match to TRBD1 (6 bases). The V and J ends lost 7 bases and 7 bases respectively, with 13 bases between them. CDR1 and CDR2 from the germline V gene are SQVTM and ANQGSEA. The CDR3 has 11 amino acids. This CDR3 is CSGVTGLGYTF. CDR3 DNA: TGCAGCGGCGTAACAGGGCTTGGCTACACCTTC.

V usage is TRBV19 and J usage is TRBJ1-4; no clear D gene. Between the trimmed V and J ends, which lost 2 bases and 4 bases, there was a span of 11 bases. The CDR3 runs 15 residues. The germline V gene has CDR1 LNHDA and CDR2 SQIVND (reference sequence). The CDR3 loop is CASSIQDAGNEKLFF. The DNA of the CDR3 is TGTGCCAGTAGTATACAGGATGCCGGTAATGAAAAACTGTTTTTT.

The rearrangement joins TRBV25-1 to TRBJ2-4, with D maybe TRBD2 (5 bases). The V gene lost 1 base and the J gene lost 2 bases, with 6 bases spanning the gap. This CDR3 region has 14 residues. CDR1 and CDR2 from the germline V gene are MGHDK and SYGVNS. The DNA of the CDR3 is TGTGCCAGCAGTGAATCGGGGACCAAAAACATTCAGTACTTC. This codes for CASSESGTKNIQYF.

This chain joins TRBV3-1 (or the pseudogene TRBV3-2) and TRBJ2-1; 8 nucleotides agree with TRBD2. Unmatched junction bases numbered 9, after V lost 0 bases and J lost 8 bases. This CDR3 region has 16 residues. The germline CDR1 and CDR2 sequences are LGHDT and YNNKEL (reference sequence). Here the CDR3 reads CASSQEVPGGPHEQFF. CDR3 DNA: TGTGCCAGCAGCCAAGAAGTGCCGGGGGGGCCGCATGAGCAGTTCTTC.

This sequence joins TRBV28 and TRBJ2-7, with 12 bases lining up with TRBD2. With V trimmed by 8 bases and J by 5 bases, 7 bases remained unmatched. Germline V gene sequence: CDR1 MDHEN, CDR2 SYDVKM. This CDR3 has 14 amino acids. CDR3 sequence (DNA): TGTGCCAGCCGTGCTAGCGGGGGGGCCCACGAGCAGTACTTC. This sequence encodes CASRASGGAHEQYF.

The chain employs TRBV18 and TRBJ1-1, with 9 bases lining up with TRBD1. V trimming: 3 bases; J trimming: 1 base; junction bases outside the gene matches: 9. Per the germline V gene, CDR1 is KGHSH and CDR2 is LQKENI. The length of the CDR3 is 17 residues. CDR3 DNA: TGTGCCAGCTCACCCGCGAAGGGGACAGGGCGGAACACTGAAGCTTTCTTT. Its translation is CASSPAKGTGRNTEAFF.

This clone was recorded once. This CDR3 is CASSPTQGWTEAFF. CDR3 DNA: TGTGCCAGCTCACCTACACAGGGGTGGACTGAAGCTTTCTTT. The chain joins TRBV18 to TRBJ1-1; 7 bases match TRBD1. Germline CDR1 and CDR2: KGHSH and LQKENI. V lost 3 bases and J lost 5; bases outside the gene matches: 6. The CDR3 runs to 14 residues.

The chain uses TRBV5-6 and TRBJ1-1, with TRBD1 matching 8 bases. The length of the CDR3 is 14 residues. Germline trimming cut 0 bases from V and 4 bases from J; bases unmatched to any gene: 2. Germline V gives CDR1 SGHDT, CDR2 YYEEEE. In nucleotides, the CDR3 is TGTGCCAGCAGCTTGGGACAGGGGTTCACTGAAGCTTTCTTT. It specifies CASSLGQGFTEAFF.

V and J are TRBV20-1 and TRBJ1-2, with a weak D call TRBD1 (5 bases). Germline loops: CDR1 DFQATT, CDR2 SNEGSKA (reference sequence). Trimming removed 3 bases at V and 2 bases at J, with 10 bases between. This CDR3 has 13 residues. CDR3: CSASNRINYGYTF. The CDR3 DNA follows: TGCAGTGCTAGTAACAGGATCAACTATGGCTACACCTTC.

The chain combines TRBV2 with TRBJ2-2, with D tentatively TRBD2 (6 bases). V was shortened by 3 bases and J by 6 bases, with 8 bases between the two germline ends. CDR1 and CDR2 (germline): SNHLY, FYNNEI. CDR3 length: 13 residues. The CDR3 spells CASSDAGPGELFF. The DNA for the CDR3 is TGTGCCAGCAGTGATGCGGGGCCCGGGGAGCTGTTTTTT. Complete variable domain (other parts from reference TRBV2 and TRBJ2-2): EPEVTQTPSHQVTQMGQEVILRCVPISNHLYFYWYRQILGQKVEFLVSFYNNEISEKSEIFDDQFSVERPDGSNFTLKIRSTKLEDSAMYFCASSDAGPGELFFGEGSRLTVL.